Given below is one TCR beta chain in context. Its cognate antigen is unknown. For the second PCR, which ran for roughly 7 to 11 cycles, a sample-barcoded 5' primer and a J-beta primer mix were used. The authors tagged each cDNA molecule using a template-switch adaptor with 12 random nucleotides. TCRdb re-called the 5' RACE reads with MiXCR, one entry per CDR3 protein. The repertoire consists of about 1,500,000 distinct CDR3 sequences, with approximately 28% occurring once and the leading ten covering roughly 8%. This CDR3 has 12 amino acids. The ends were cut back, 1 base at V and 6 bases at J, with 7 bases in the middle. Germline CDR1 and CDR2: SQVTM and ANQGSEA. This sample is part of a study of blood T cells in healthy people across ages. General observations from the study: Expanded clonotype shifts may have been confounded, as the donors had an unknown CMV status. Those diversity estimates obtained from one million T cells were thought to be underestimates. A strong correlation between TCR beta diversity and naive T cell percentage was seen.

The TCR comes from a woman in her twenties or thirties in good health. V gene TRBV29-1 combines with J gene TRBJ2-4; no clear D. Sequencing was performed on blood. In DNA, the CDR3 is TGCAGCGTTGAAGTCAGCGCAAACATTCAGTACTTC. It yields the protein CSVEVSANIQYF.